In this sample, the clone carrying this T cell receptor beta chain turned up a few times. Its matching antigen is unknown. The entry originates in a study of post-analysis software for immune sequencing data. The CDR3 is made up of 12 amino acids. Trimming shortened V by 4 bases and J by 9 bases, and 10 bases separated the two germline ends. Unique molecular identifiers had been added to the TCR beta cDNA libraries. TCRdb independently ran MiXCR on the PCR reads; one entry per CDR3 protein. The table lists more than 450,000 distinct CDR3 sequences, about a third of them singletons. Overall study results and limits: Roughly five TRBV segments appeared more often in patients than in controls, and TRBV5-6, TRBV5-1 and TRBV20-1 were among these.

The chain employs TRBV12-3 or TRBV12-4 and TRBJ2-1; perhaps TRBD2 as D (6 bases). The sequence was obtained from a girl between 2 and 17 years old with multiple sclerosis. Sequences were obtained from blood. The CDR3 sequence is CASSSRLGEQFF. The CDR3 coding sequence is TGTGCCAGCAGTTCCCGACTAGGTGAGCAGTTCTTC.